The 16 T cell receptor beta chains in this list originate from one sample, sequenced in a study of T cell responses to AZD1222 COVID-19 vaccine. Some clones are missing from TCRdb's copy, which holds only in-frame ones; the method was immunoSEQ multiplex PCR. The sample contains about 110,000 clones, roughly 90% of which appear only once. This specimen consisted of peripheral blood, obtained on day 0 of AZD1222 vaccination. Source of these receptors: an adult in good health.

This chain uses TRBV6-5 with TRBJ2-5; 10 positions match TRBD1. Unmatched junction bases numbered 6, after V lost 8 bases and J lost 6 bases. Germline V gives CDR1 MNHEY, CDR2 SVGAGI. The CDR3 contains 13 residues. The CDR3 here is CASGRTGGKTQYF. CDR3 coding DNA: TGTGCCAGCGGAAGGACAGGGGGGAAGACCCAGTACTTC.

V and J are TRBV19 and TRBJ1-5; no reliable D call. The V end was cut by 5 bases, the J end by 1 base, with 18 bases between. Germline lookup yields CDR1 LNHDA and CDR2 SQIVND (reference sequence). The CDR3 consists of 17 residues. CDR3 amino acids: CASSSRRRRPSNQPQHF. The CDR3 DNA reads TGTGCCAGTAGTTCCCGGCGGCGGAGACCCAGCAATCAGCCCCAGCATTTT.

The chain combines TRBV14 with TRBJ2-3; 12 nucleotides agree with TRBD2. The CDR3 is 16 residues long. J lost 3 bases, V lost 4 bases, and 5 bases had no gene match. The germline CDR1 and CDR2 sequences are SGHDN and FVKESK. CDR3 region: CASSRLAGGLTDTQYF. CDR3 nucleotides: TGTGCCAGCAGCCGGCTAGCGGGAGGGTTAACAGATACGCAGTATTTT.

J is TRBJ2-2 and V is TRBV19; D may be TRBD2 (6 bases). Germline V CDR1 and CDR2: LNHDA, SQIVND (reference sequence). V shed 5 bases and J shed 2 bases, with 12 bases lying between them. The CDR3 spans 15 residues. DNA for the CDR3: TGTGCCAGTAGTTCCCCAGGGACTAACACCGGGGAGCTGTTTTTT. Protein product: CASSSPGTNTGELFF.

The chain employs TRBV19 and TRBJ1-6, with 9 positions matching TRBD1. The CDR3 is 16 amino acids. With 4 bases clipped from V and 9 bases from J, the junction kept 10 bases outside the gene matches. Per the germline V gene, CDR1 is LNHDA and CDR2 is SQIVND (reference sequence). The CDR3 spells CASSTGTGIPGSPLHF. Here the CDR3 DNA reads TGTGCCAGTAGTACCGGGACAGGGATCCCGGGTTCACCCCTCCACTTT.

The chain is built from TRBV27 and TRBJ1-3; D call uncertain. V lost 3 bases and J lost 0, with 12 bases in between. CDR1 and CDR2 from the germline V gene are MNHEY and SMNVEV (reference sequence). The CDR3 length is 16 residues. The CDR3 sequence: CASSLISPVSGNTIYF. The CDR3 nucleotides read TGTGCCAGCAGTTTGATTTCCCCGGTCTCTGGAAACACCATATATTTT.

This clone occurred a few times. The V and J genes are TRBV28 and TRBJ1-1; D unclear. Germline values: CDR1 MDHEN, CDR2 SYDVKM. This CDR3 spans 13 amino acids. V lost 8 bases, J lost 1 base, and 11 bases lay in between. The CDR3 nucleotides read TGTGCCAGCGTTGCTTTCGGGAACACTGAAGCTTTCTTT. This sequence encodes CASVAFGNTEAFF.

The V and J genes are TRBV5-4 and TRBJ2-7, with 8 bases lining up with TRBD2. The CDR3 is 15 amino acids. V shed 0 bases and J 6 bases; nucleotides not matched to a gene: 8. CDR1 is SGHNT, CDR2 YYREEE, per germline (reference sequence). CDR3 residues: CASSLDPGRGGEQYF. CDR3 nucleotide sequence: TGTGCCAGCAGCTTGGACCCGGGACGGGGGGGCGAGCAGTACTTC. The full variable domain, in which reference TRBV5-4 and TRBJ2-7 provide the parts outside the CDR3, is ETGVTQSPTHLIKTRGQQVTLRCSSQSGHNTVSWYQQALGQGPQFIFQYYREEENGRGNFPPRFSGLQFPNYSSELNVNALELDDSALYLCASSLDPGRGGEQYFGPGTRLTVT.

The V gene is TRBV12-3 or TRBV12-4, the J gene TRBJ1-5; no clear D. The CDR3 runs 13 residues. V dropped 4 bases and J dropped 8 bases, with 12 bases sitting between them. The CDR3 here is CASSSRAREPQHF. As DNA, the CDR3 is TGTGCCAGCAGTTCGAGGGCACGGGAGCCCCAGCATTTT.

J is TRBJ2-1 and V is TRBV30; D is undetermined. Trimming took 5 bases from V and 0 from J, leaving 8 bases between them. Germline V gene sequence: CDR1 GTSNPN, CDR2 SVGIG (reference sequence). The CDR3 spans 13 residues. CDR3 nucleotides: TGTGCCTGGTATAGGAGCTCCTACAATGAGCAGTTCTTC. Its protein is CAWYRSSYNEQFF.

This chain connects TRBV12-3 or TRBV12-4 to TRBJ1-6; D unresolved. The CDR3 loop spans 12 amino acids. The germline V and J ends were trimmed by 5 bases and 9 bases, with 8 bases remaining between them. This CDR3 is CASSHSASPLHF. The CDR3 DNA is TGTGCCAGCAGTCACAGTGCTTCACCCCTCCACTTT.

This clone was observed a handful of times. The chain combines TRBV7-9 with TRBJ2-3; unclear D gene. The V end was cut by 8 bases, the J end by 9 bases, with 15 bases between. The CDR3 length is 12 residues. Germline CDR1 is SEHNR and CDR2 is FQNEAQ (reference sequence). The CDR3 is CASGDLAATQYF. The DNA of the CDR3 is TGTGCCAGCGGTGATCTTGCGGCCACGCAGTATTTT.

This clone was seen a single time. V is TRBV2 and J is TRBJ2-7, with 10 nucleotides matching TRBD1. Germline V gene lookup returns CDR1 SNHLY and CDR2 FYNNEI. This CDR3 has 15 amino acids. The V segment lost 6 bases and the J segment 2 bases; nucleotides outside the gene matches: 7. This CDR3 reads CASSGDRGLPYEQYF. The CDR3 DNA sequence: TGTGCCAGCAGCGGCGACAGGGGGCTCCCCTACGAGCAGTACTTC.

J is TRBJ2-1 and V is TRBV9, with D possibly called TRBD1 or TRBD2 (5 bases each). The germline V and J ends were trimmed by 0 bases and 4 bases, with 14 bases remaining between them. Germline assignment: CDR1 SGDLS and CDR2 YYNGEE. The CDR3 sequence is 16 residues long. The CDR3 here is CASSVAGMGLYNEQFF. The CDR3 DNA reads as TGTGCCAGCAGCGTAGCGGGAATGGGGCTGTACAATGAGCAGTTCTTC.

V gene TRBV19 combines with J gene TRBJ1-6, with D possibly matching TRBD1 (6 bases). Germline V gene lookup returns CDR1 LNHDA and CDR2 SQIVND (reference sequence). V was pared by 5 bases and J by 6 bases, with 17 bases between. The CDR3 is 16 amino acids. This CDR3 is CASSPRSGAGNSPLHF. CDR3 in DNA: TGTGCCAGTAGTCCACGGTCGGGGGCAGGTAATTCACCCCTCCACTTT. Full variable domain (rest looked up from reference TRBV19 and TRBJ1-6): DGGITQSPKYLFRKEGQNVTLSCEQNLNHDAMYWYRQDPGQGLRLIYYSQIVNDFQKGDIAEGYSVSREKKESFPLTVTSAQKNPTAFYLCASSPRSGAGNSPLHFGNGTRLTVT.

The chain is built from TRBV28 and TRBJ1-5, with 8 positions matching TRBD1. Trimming removed 4 bases from V and 0 bases from J; junction bases left unmatched: 8. CDR1 is MDHEN and CDR2 is SYDVKM in the germline V gene. The CDR3 has 17 amino acids. This chain's CDR3 is CASSSTKDRASNQPQHF. For the CDR3, the DNA is TGTGCCAGCAGTTCAACAAAGGACAGGGCTAGCAATCAGCCCCAGCATTTT.